This entry describes one T cell receptor (beta chain). The record originates from a study of blood T cell repertoires in COVID-19. Whole-study context: Samples came from the United States, Italy and Spain, spanning acute and convalescent COVID-19.

In the authors' workflow: The authors estimated nucleated cell counts from reference gene primer amplification. The table came from immunoSEQ multiplex PCR; TCRdb's copy has only in-frame clones and leaves some out. That table furnishes V, J and clone size, whereas the DNA furnished D and trimming. The sample carries more than 150,000 clones, 80% to 90% recorded once. Per germline, CDR1 MGHRA and CDR2 YSYEKL. Trimming pared 0 bases from V and 5 bases from J, leaving 16 bases between. CDR3 size: 16 residues. The specimen was peripheral blood. V gene TRBV4-1 combines with J gene TRBJ2-5; D is ambiguous. The clonotype originates from a man in his 70s with active or convalescent COVID-19. CDR3 DNA: TGCGCCAGCAGCCAAGATCCCACAGCCCTACGGGAGACCCAGTACTTC. This codes for CASSQDPTALRETQYF.